Presented here are 17 T cell receptor beta chains from one specimen sequenced in a study of cytomegalovirus exposure and HLA in healthy donors. Assay used: immunoSEQ multiplex PCR; TCRdb lists only in-frame clones, some missing. The sample consists of over 200,000 clones, around 90% of them appearing once. The sequencing input was PBMCs. These receptors all come from a woman aged 18-29 years in good health and CMV-seronegative.

The gene calls are TRBV6-5 and TRBJ2-1; TRBD2 agrees at 7 bases. Losses at the gene ends were 6 bases for V and 5 bases for J; bases not matched to a gene: 7. Germline CDR1 and CDR2: MNHEY and SVGAGI. There are 14 residues in the CDR3. The CDR3 region is CASSNNLADNEQFF. The CDR3 DNA follows: TGTGCCAGCAGCAACAATCTAGCGGACAATGAGCAGTTCTTC.

This clone was seen only once. The chain employs TRBV15 and TRBJ2-5; 10 bases match TRBD1. With 2 bases clipped from V and 5 bases from J, the junction kept 11 bases outside the gene matches. Germline lookup yields CDR1 LNHNV and CDR2 YYDKDF (reference sequence). The CDR3 runs to 17 residues. CDR3 protein: CATSRSSRQGAWETQYF. CDR3 sequence (DNA): TGTGCCACCAGCAGATCTTCTAGACAGGGGGCGTGGGAGACCCAGTACTTC.

The rearrangement joins TRBV5-1 to TRBJ2-2; D remains ambiguous. The CDR3 is 15 amino acids. The V gene lost 2 bases and the J gene lost 1 base, with 9 bases spanning the gap. Germline values: CDR1 SGHRS, CDR2 YFSETQ. The CDR3 is CASSLNPGNTGELFF. The CDR3 DNA follows: TGCGCCAGCAGCTTAAACCCAGGGAACACCGGGGAGCTGTTTTTT.

The chain joins TRBV11-3 to TRBJ2-1, with TRBD2 matching over 13 bases. Germline values: CDR1 SGHNT, CDR2 YENEEA. The CDR3 consists of 15 residues. The V gene end was trimmed by 4 bases and the J gene end by 7 bases; junction bases not matched to a gene: 4. CDR3 sequence reads: CASSWGTSGMNEQFF. CDR3 sequence (DNA): TGTGCCAGCAGCTGGGGGACTAGCGGGATGAATGAGCAGTTCTTC.

The chain carries TRBV7-6 and TRBJ2-7; D is possibly TRBD1 (5 bases). Trimming left V 4 bases short and J 1 base short, with 20 bases between. This CDR3 contains 17 residues. The germline CDR1 and CDR2 sequences are SGHVS and FNYEAQ. The DNA for the CDR3 is TGTGCCAGCAGCTCGTCCCGTACAGGACCCCGTTCCTACGAGCAGTACTTC. It specifies CASSSSRTGPRSYEQYF.

This clone was counted a single time. The chain uses TRBV27 and TRBJ2-3, with D tentatively TRBD2 (6 bases). The CDR3 is 14 residues long. The germline V gene encodes CDR1 MNHEY and CDR2 SMNVEV (reference sequence). Trimming left V 6 bases short and J 3 bases short, with 13 bases between. DNA of the CDR3: TGTGCCAGCAGGGCGGGGCCGGGGACAGATACGCAGTATTTT. The encoded protein is CASRAGPGTDTQYF.

The rearrangement joins TRBV7-9 to TRBJ1-2, with 10 bases that match TRBD1. CDR3 length: 14 residues. V shed 4 bases, J shed 6 bases, and the junction held 5 bases outside the gene matches. Germline values: CDR1 SEHNR, CDR2 FQNEAQ (reference sequence). CDR3 protein: CASSWRTGGDGYTF. The DNA for the CDR3 is TGTGCCAGCAGCTGGAGGACAGGGGGAGATGGCTACACCTTC.

The V and J genes are TRBV29-1 and TRBJ1-2, with 7 bases identical to TRBD1. The germline V gene encodes CDR1 SQVTM and CDR2 ANQGSEA. CDR3 length: 14 residues. V lost 5 bases and J lost 0; bases outside the gene matches: 6. For the CDR3, the DNA is TGCAGCGTTTGGAAGGGGACAGCTAACTATGGCTACACCTTC. Translation gives CSVWKGTANYGYTF.

CDR3 amino acids: CASSQRDRGSPREYF. CDR3 DNA sequence: TGTGCCAGCAGTCAGAGGGACAGGGGGTCGCCTCGAGAGTACTTC. This sequence joins TRBV28 and TRBJ2-7; 11 bases fit TRBD1. CDR1 and CDR2 from the germline V gene are MDHEN and SYDVKM. CDR3 length equals 15 residues. V lost 5 bases to trimming and J lost 11 bases; unmatched junction nucleotides: 14. Full variable domain (rest looked up from reference TRBV28 and TRBJ2-7): DVKVTQSSRYLVKRTGEKVFLECVQDMDHENMFWYRQDPGLGLRLIYFSYDVKMKEKGDIPEGYSVSREKKERFSLILESASTNQTSMYLCASSQRDRGSPREYFGPGTRLTVT.

The chain carries TRBV14 and TRBJ2-1; 7 positions agree with TRBD1. CDR1 and CDR2 (germline): SGHDN, FVKESK. This CDR3 comprises 14 residues. Trimming took 6 bases from V and 7 from J; bases not matched to a gene: 9. CDR3 nucleotide sequence: TGTGCCAGCAGTCCGAGGTACAGGGGAAATGAGCAGTTCTTC. Translated, it gives CASSPRYRGNEQFF.

V gene TRBV6-1 combines with J gene TRBJ2-5; TRBD2 matches at 10 bases. Looked up from germline, CDR1 is MNHNS and CDR2 is SASEGT. The CDR3 sequence is 18 residues long. The J segment lost 5 bases and the V segment lost 4 bases, leaving 16 bases of the junction unmatched. CDR3 sequence (DNA): TGTGCCAGCAGTGCCGTCGTACGAGTAGCGGGAGGCCGGGAGACCCAGTACTTC. Translation: CASSAVVRVAGGRETQYF.

DNA of the CDR3: TGTGCCAGCAGTCCCGGCGGGGCAAGCCTTTTCTACAATGAGCAGTTCTTC. Its protein is CASSPGGASLFYNEQFF. The V gene is TRBV27, the J gene TRBJ2-1, with D tentatively TRBD2 (6 bases). The CDR3 covers 17 residues. The germline CDR1 and CDR2 sequences are MNHEY and SMNVEV (reference sequence). Trimming removed 5 bases from V and 3 bases from J, with 20 bases in between.

The chain recombines TRBV6-5 with TRBJ2-3; 9 bases line up with TRBD1. V lost 0 bases, J lost 3 bases, and 4 bases stayed unmatched. The CDR3 consists of 16 residues. Germline V lookup: CDR1 MNHEY, CDR2 SVGAGI. The CDR3 is CASSYSTGQGTDTQYF. The CDR3 bases are TGTGCCAGCAGTTACTCGACGGGACAGGGAACAGATACGCAGTATTTT.

The chain recombines TRBV7-9 with TRBJ2-1; D not resolved. Germline lookup yields CDR1 SEHNR and CDR2 FQNEAQ (reference sequence). The V end was cut by 4 bases, the J end by 6 bases, with 13 bases between. The length of the CDR3 is 14 residues. The DNA of the CDR3 is TGTGCCAGCAGCTCGGCCAGGTCGGTCAATGAGCAGTTCTTC. Protein: CASSSARSVNEQFF.

The rearrangement uses TRBV2 and TRBJ2-7; D is unclear. This CDR3 has 13 residues. Trimming took off 7 bases at V and 0 bases at J, with 10 bases between the two ends. Germline V gives CDR1 SNHLY, CDR2 FYNNEI. CDR3 sequence (DNA): TGTGCCAGCACCCCCAGAAACTCCTACGAGCAGTACTTC. It is translated as CASTPRNSYEQYF.

J is TRBJ2-7 and V is TRBV7-9; 9 bases line up with TRBD1. V gave up 5 bases and J gave up 5 bases; unmatched junction bases: 7. This CDR3 is 14 amino acids long. Germline V gene lookup returns CDR1 SEHNR and CDR2 FQNEAQ (reference sequence). CDR3 sequence (DNA): TGTGCCAGCAGCGGAAGGGACAGGGCGGACGAGCAGTACTTC. Its translation: CASSGRDRADEQYF.

This clone has only a few counts. V gene TRBV9 combines with J gene TRBJ2-7; no clear D gene. Germline CDR1 and CDR2: SGDLS and YYNGEE. The V and J ends lost 0 bases and 5 bases respectively, with 9 bases between them. This CDR3 region has 13 residues. Here the CDR3 reads CASSVGPADEQYF. The CDR3 coding sequence is TGTGCCAGCAGCGTAGGGCCCGCTGACGAGCAGTACTTC. The full variable domain, in which reference TRBV9 and TRBJ2-7 provide the parts outside the CDR3, is DSGVTQTPKHLITATGQRVTLRCSPRSGDLSVYWYQQSLDQGLQFLIQYYNGEERAKGNILERFSAQQFPDLHSELNLSSLELGDSALYFCASSVGPADEQYFGPGTRLTVT.